This is a list of T cell receptor beta chains from one sample in a study of shared clonotypes between healthy human individuals. Assay used: immunoSEQ multiplex PCR; TCRdb lists only in-frame clones, some missing. Altogether about 600,000 clones are present, almost 97% being singletons, with the ten largest covering 0.045% to 0.06%. The sequenced material came from naive CD4+ T cells sorted from blood. These receptors were taken from a woman in her twenties or thirties in good health. Each CDR3 is given with its conserved first and last residue. Each record gives: J gene, D gene, V gene, CDR3 protein. The D gene is left open where the match is weak.

j_call: TRBJ2-7
d_call: .
v_call: TRBV4-1
cdr3_aa: CASSQGDSYEQYF

j_call: TRBJ1-2
d_call: TRBD1
v_call: TRBV18
cdr3_aa: CASSPLETGAYQGGYTF

j_call: TRBJ2-7
d_call: TRBD2
v_call: TRBV5-1
cdr3_aa: CASSLYAGEGYEQYF

j_call: TRBJ2-7
d_call: TRBD1
v_call: TRBV7-8
cdr3_aa: CASSLGAGGPYEQYF

j_call: TRBJ1-5
d_call: .
v_call: TRBV19
cdr3_aa: CASSSAGGQPQHF

j_call: TRBJ2-6
d_call: .
v_call: TRBV28
cdr3_aa: CASSLGGTFSGANVLTF

j_call: TRBJ1-4
d_call: TRBD1
v_call: TRBV7-2
cdr3_aa: CASSLGGTANEKLFF

j_call: TRBJ2-7
d_call: .
v_call: TRBV19
cdr3_aa: CASTGFTSYEQYF

j_call: TRBJ2-7
d_call: TRBD1
v_call: TRBV5-1
cdr3_aa: CASSLGGQGATYEQYF

j_call: TRBJ2-1
d_call: .
v_call: TRBV5-1
cdr3_aa: CASSLDPRRVGSGNEQFF

j_call: TRBJ1-5
d_call: .
v_call: TRBV6-1
cdr3_aa: CASRTGSYSNQPQHF

j_call: TRBJ1-4
d_call: .
v_call: TRBV11-2
cdr3_aa: CASSLRQNINEKLFF

j_call: .
d_call: .
v_call: TRBV21-1
cdr3_aa: CASSKVPYEQYF

j_call: TRBJ2-7
d_call: .
v_call: TRBV6-5
cdr3_aa: CASGNRYEQYF

j_call: TRBJ1-4
d_call: TRBD1
v_call: TRBV11-2
cdr3_aa: CASSSLRGTVKEKLFF

j_call: TRBJ2-1
d_call: .
v_call: TRBV13
cdr3_aa: CASSLGRGWERRDEQFF

j_call: TRBJ2-3
d_call: TRBD2
v_call: TRBV27
cdr3_aa: CASSPAPTSGRARTDTQYF

j_call: TRBJ1-5
d_call: .
v_call: TRBV18
cdr3_aa: CASSQGWGAQPQHF

j_call: TRBJ1-1
d_call: .
v_call: TRBV19
cdr3_aa: CASSIDGSRDPNTEAFF

j_call: TRBJ1-4
d_call: .
v_call: TRBV30
cdr3_aa: CAWTSTNEKLFF

j_call: TRBJ2-1
d_call: TRBD1
v_call: TRBV19
cdr3_aa: CASSSPGQGYQRTYNEQFF

j_call: TRBJ1-2
d_call: .
v_call: TRBV28
cdr3_aa: CASSFEEHYGYTF

j_call: TRBJ1-1
d_call: .
v_call: TRBV10-3
cdr3_aa: CAISDRQMNTEAFF

j_call: TRBJ2-3
d_call: TRBD1
v_call: TRBV10-3
cdr3_aa: CAISDWDRGVTDTQYF

j_call: TRBJ2-5
d_call: TRBD2
v_call: TRBV5-1
cdr3_aa: CASSLVAGVGETQYF

j_call: TRBJ2-3
d_call: .
v_call: TRBV5-1
cdr3_aa: CASNQVAGSSTDTQYF

j_call: TRBJ2-3
d_call: TRBD2
v_call: TRBV2
cdr3_aa: CASSEGLDTDTQYF

j_call: TRBJ2-1
d_call: .
v_call: TRBV6-5
cdr3_aa: CASGPKTLQFF

j_call: TRBJ2-2
d_call: .
v_call: TRBV15
cdr3_aa: CATSRREGELFF

j_call: TRBJ1-5
d_call: .
v_call: TRBV28
cdr3_aa: CASSFRTHQPQHF

j_call: TRBJ1-3
d_call: .
v_call: TRBV6-5
cdr3_aa: CASSYGPISGNTIYF

j_call: TRBJ1-3
d_call: .
v_call: TRBV6-1
cdr3_aa: CASSEWRLTIYF

j_call: TRBJ2-5
d_call: TRBD2
v_call: TRBV4-1
cdr3_aa: CASSPQGQGTSGKQETQYF

j_call: TRBJ2-2
d_call: .
v_call: TRBV2
cdr3_aa: CASGALASDTGELFF

j_call: TRBJ2-7
d_call: .
v_call: TRBV7-8
cdr3_aa: CASTLGARNHYEQYF

j_call: TRBJ1-2
d_call: .
v_call: TRBV9
cdr3_aa: CASTGLRGANYGYTF

j_call: TRBJ1-5
d_call: .
v_call: TRBV27
cdr3_aa: CASSLTAAAHQPQHF

j_call: TRBJ2-2
d_call: .
v_call: TRBV6-5
cdr3_aa: CASSYRNIGELFF

j_call: TRBJ2-5
d_call: .
v_call: TRBV19
cdr3_aa: CASSIWGKETQYF

j_call: TRBJ1-3
d_call: .
v_call: TRBV11-2
cdr3_aa: CASSSQVGHRGNTIYF

j_call: TRBJ2-4
d_call: .
v_call: TRBV11-3
cdr3_aa: CASSFRGKNIQYF

j_call: TRBJ2-1
d_call: TRBD2
v_call: TRBV5-1
cdr3_aa: CASSLGSGSSYNEQFF

j_call: TRBJ2-1
d_call: .
v_call: TRBV6-1
cdr3_aa: CASSEARDGSYYNEQFF

j_call: TRBJ2-2
d_call: TRBD1
v_call: TRBV19
cdr3_aa: CASSPRDRGDLANTGELFF

j_call: TRBJ2-4
d_call: .
v_call: TRBV27
cdr3_aa: CASSSGHLAKNIQYF

j_call: TRBJ1-2
d_call: .
v_call: TRBV7-9
cdr3_aa: CASSLVTTGFYGYTF

j_call: TRBJ1-2
d_call: .
v_call: TRBV5-4
cdr3_aa: CASSSSGTYFFNYGYTF

j_call: TRBJ2-7
d_call: .
v_call: TRBV9
cdr3_aa: CASSVDAEGPYEQYF

j_call: TRBJ2-7
d_call: .
v_call: TRBV15
cdr3_aa: CATSRELGRSSYEQYF

j_call: TRBJ1-5
d_call: TRBD1
v_call: TRBV28
cdr3_aa: CASSAGDRRYQPQHF

j_call: TRBJ1-5
d_call: TRBD1
v_call: TRBV5-8
cdr3_aa: CASSSNRGTEDSNQPQHF

j_call: TRBJ1-5
d_call: .
v_call: TRBV11-3
cdr3_aa: CASSLGAEGYSNQPQHF